These 18 T cell receptor beta chains were all obtained from the same sample, sequenced in a study of CD8+ T cells in alopecia areata. Sequencing templates came from extracted RNA that was reverse transcribed into cDNA. The repertoire was sequenced with immunoSEQ multiplex PCR; TCRdb's copy has only in-frame clones and lacks some. The data hold roughly 150,000 clones, with around two thirds observed a single time. Sequencing was done on a sample of CD8+ T cells sorted from blood. These receptors were collected from a human donor in good health.

CDR3 sequence (DNA): TGTGCCAGCGGGTGGGACCGACATAACACCGGGGAGCTGTTTTTT. This gives the protein CASGWDRHNTGELFF. This sequence joins TRBV27 and TRBJ2-2; TRBD1 or TRBD2 may be the D gene (5 bases each). V shed 8 bases and J shed 2 bases, with 15 bases lying between them. The CDR3 extends over 15 amino acids. Germline V gene sequence: CDR1 MNHEY, CDR2 SMNVEV (reference sequence).

This rearrangement joins TRBV29-1 to TRBJ2-2, with 10 bases matching TRBD1. This CDR3 comprises 16 residues. J gave up 5 bases and V 1 base, and 7 bases lay outside the gene matches. CDR1 is SQVTM, CDR2 ANQGSEA, per germline. CDR3 nucleotides: TGCAGCGTTGAAGGTCGACAGGGGGCGCGGACCGGGGAGCTGTTTTTT. This translates into CSVEGRQGARTGELFF.

This clone has a handful of counts. V and J are TRBV6-5 and TRBJ2-1, with 7 bases identical to TRBD2. Germline V gives CDR1 MNHEY, CDR2 SVGAGI. The CDR3 totals 12 residues. With V trimmed by 8 bases and J by 7 bases, 5 bases remained unmatched. CDR3 protein: CASFGGRNEQFF. The CDR3 region has the DNA TGTGCCAGCTTTGGCGGGAGAAATGAGCAGTTCTTC.

For this clone: At one of its ends the junction is not consistent with the germline gene, which may arise from a read error. The V and J genes are TRBV7-7 and TRBJ2-5; 12 positions match TRBD2. From germline, CDR1 is SSHAT and CDR2 FNYEAQ (reference sequence). CDR3 length: 15 amino acids. This CDR3 is CASSFELAGGETQYF. The CDR3 DNA is TGTGCTAGCAGCTTTGAGCTAGCGGGAGGGGAGACCCAGTACTTC.

CDR3 sequence: CATSIDRPSSYEQYF. Here the CDR3 DNA reads TGTGCCACCAGCATCGACAGACCGAGCTCCTACGAGCAGTACTTC. The V call is TRBV15, the J call TRBJ2-7; possibly TRBD1 for D (5 bases). CDR3 length: 15 amino acids. The V end was cut by 4 bases, the J end by 0 bases, with 13 bases between. Germline-derived CDR1 and CDR2 are LNHNV and YYDKDF (reference sequence).

This clone was counted only a few times. The rearrangement uses TRBV29-1 and TRBJ2-3; D not certain. There are 13 residues in the CDR3. From germline, CDR1 is SQVTM and CDR2 ANQGSEA. V lost 0 bases, J lost 2 bases, and 6 bases lay in between. CDR3 residues: CSVEDPHTDTQYF. The CDR3 bases are TGCAGCGTTGAAGATCCACACACAGATACGCAGTATTTT.

The chain employs TRBV30 and TRBJ1-5; 8 positions match TRBD1. CDR3 size: 17 residues. The V gene end was trimmed by 0 bases and the J gene end by 3 bases; junction bases not matched to a gene: 10. Per the germline V gene, CDR1 is GTSNPN and CDR2 is SVGIG (reference sequence). CDR3 sequence reads: CAWSVGQGGPFNQPQHF. The CDR3 DNA reads TGTGCCTGGAGTGTAGGACAGGGCGGCCCTTTCAATCAGCCCCAGCATTTT.

The chain couples TRBV9 to TRBJ2-1, with D possibly called TRBD1 or TRBD2 (5 bases each). The CDR3 extends over 13 amino acids. Germline CDR1 is SGDLS and CDR2 is YYNGEE. Trimming removed 3 bases from V and 9 bases from J, with 13 bases in between. CDR3 region: CASSDPWGSEQFF. In nucleotides, the CDR3 is TGTGCCAGCAGCGACCCTTGGGGGTCTGAGCAGTTCTTC.

This clone was counted only a few times. V gene TRBV25-1 combines with J gene TRBJ1-1; TRBD1 might be the D (5 bases). V lost 6 bases, J lost 7 bases, and 15 bases lay in between. CDR1 and CDR2 from the germline V gene are MGHDK and SYGVNS. This CDR3 comprises 13 residues. The CDR3 spells CASRGPAGDEAFF. The DNA of the CDR3 is TGTGCCAGCAGGGGCCCGGCGGGGGATGAAGCTTTCTTT.

The chain couples TRBV19 to TRBJ1-2; no firm D call. This CDR3 has 14 residues. Germline values: CDR1 LNHDA, CDR2 SQIVND (reference sequence). Trimming took 5 bases from V and 8 from J, leaving 18 bases between them. In DNA, the CDR3 is TGTGCCAGTAGTGACTGGACTCTATGGGAGGGCTACACCTTC. Its translation: CASSDWTLWEGYTF.

V usage is TRBV29-1 and J usage is TRBJ2-1; 9 positions match TRBD2. CDR1 and CDR2 from the germline V gene are SQVTM and ANQGSEA. The CDR3 has 15 residues. The junction had 8 bases not matched to a gene; V was cut back by 0 bases and J by 8 bases. CDR3: CSVEDLAGGPDEQFF. CDR3 in DNA: TGCAGCGTTGAAGATCTGGCGGGAGGGCCGGATGAGCAGTTCTTC.

The gene calls are TRBV12-5 and TRBJ1-2, with D possibly TRBD1 on 5 matching bases. The CDR3 extends over 13 amino acids. Germline assignment: CDR1 LGHNT and CDR2 FRNRAP. V lost 4 bases, J lost 7 bases, and 13 bases lay in between. The CDR3 DNA follows: TGTGCTAGTGGTTGGGACCCTATGCGTGGCTACACCTTC. As protein: CASGWDPMRGYTF.

The chain is built from TRBV29-1 and TRBJ2-2; D may be TRBD2 (5 bases). Trimming shortened V by 5 bases and J by 5 bases, and 9 bases separated the two germline ends. This CDR3 has 12 amino acids. From germline, CDR1 is SQVTM and CDR2 ANQGSEA. The DNA for the CDR3 is TGCAGCGTTTACGGGGAGACCGGGGAGCTGTTTTTT. This sequence encodes CSVYGETGELFF.

The V call is TRBV27, the J call TRBJ2-1; D possibly matches TRBD1 or TRBD2 (5 bases each). V shed 2 bases and J shed 9 bases, with 23 bases lying between them. The germline CDR1 and CDR2 sequences are MNHEY and SMNVEV (reference sequence). There are 17 residues in the CDR3. The CDR3 region is CASSLGVGEPGGGEQFF. In DNA form, the CDR3 reads TGTGCCAGCAGTTTAGGGGTTGGGGAGCCTGGGGGTGGTGAGCAGTTCTTC.

This chain links TRBV5-1 with TRBJ1-2; no clear D gene. Germline V gives CDR1 SGHRS, CDR2 YFSETQ. The CDR3 contains 12 residues. V gave up 4 bases and J gave up 6 bases, with 10 bases separating them. The CDR3 DNA reads as TGCGCCAGCAGCCTCGACGCGGATGGCTACACCTTC. Residues: CASSLDADGYTF.

This clone was counted a single time. The chain has TRBV27 and TRBJ2-1, with D hard to call. Trimming took off 5 bases at V and 7 bases at J, with 12 bases between the two ends. This CDR3 comprises 13 residues. Per the germline V gene, CDR1 is MNHEY and CDR2 is SMNVEV (reference sequence). For the CDR3, the DNA is TGTGCCAGCAGTCAGTCGGGCGCGAATGAGCAGTTCTTC. Translating gives CASSQSGANEQFF.

This clone was seen more than once but under ten times. CDR3 sequence reads: CASSSWGTDTQYF. The CDR3 nucleotides read TGTGCCAGCAGCTCCTGGGGCACAGATACGCAGTATTTT. The V call is TRBV5-4, the J call TRBJ2-3; no clear D. This CDR3 has 13 residues. Trimming removed 3 bases at V and 1 base at J, with 6 bases between. The germline gives CDR1 SGHNT, CDR2 YYREEE (reference sequence).

This sequence joins TRBV27 and TRBJ1-1; TRBD1 aligns across 9 bases. Germline V gene lookup returns CDR1 MNHEY and CDR2 SMNVEV (reference sequence). The CDR3 consists of 15 residues. Unmatched junction bases numbered 6, after V lost 0 bases and J lost 7 bases. The CDR3 nucleotides read TGTGCCAGCAGTTTATCACCGGGACAGGGATTTGAAGCTTTCTTT. Translating gives CASSLSPGQGFEAFF.